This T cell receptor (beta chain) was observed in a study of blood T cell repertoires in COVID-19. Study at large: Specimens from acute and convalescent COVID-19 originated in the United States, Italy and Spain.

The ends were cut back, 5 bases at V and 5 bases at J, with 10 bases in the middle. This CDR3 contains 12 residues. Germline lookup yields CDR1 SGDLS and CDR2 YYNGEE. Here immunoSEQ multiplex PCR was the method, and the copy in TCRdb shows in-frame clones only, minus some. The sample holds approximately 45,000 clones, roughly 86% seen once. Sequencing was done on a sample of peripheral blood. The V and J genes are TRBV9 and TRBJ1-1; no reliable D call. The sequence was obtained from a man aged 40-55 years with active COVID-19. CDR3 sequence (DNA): TGTGCCAGCAGTGGCTCGGGGACTGAAGCTTTCTTT. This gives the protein CASSGSGTEAFF.